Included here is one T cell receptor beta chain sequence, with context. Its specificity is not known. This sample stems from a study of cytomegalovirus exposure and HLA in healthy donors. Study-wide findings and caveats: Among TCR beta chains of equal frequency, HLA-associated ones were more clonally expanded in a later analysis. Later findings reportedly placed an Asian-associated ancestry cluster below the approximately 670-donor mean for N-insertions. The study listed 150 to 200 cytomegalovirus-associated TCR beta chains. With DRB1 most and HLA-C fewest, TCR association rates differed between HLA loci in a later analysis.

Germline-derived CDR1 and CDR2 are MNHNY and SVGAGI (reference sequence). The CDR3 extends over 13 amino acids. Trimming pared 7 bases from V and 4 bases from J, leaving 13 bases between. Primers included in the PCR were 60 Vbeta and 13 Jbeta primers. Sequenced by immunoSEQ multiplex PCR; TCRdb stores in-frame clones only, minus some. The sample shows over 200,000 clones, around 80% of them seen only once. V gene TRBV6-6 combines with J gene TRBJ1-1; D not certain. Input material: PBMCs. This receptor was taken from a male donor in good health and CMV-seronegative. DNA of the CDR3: TGTGCCAGCACGGCCGAGGGAGTCACTGAAGCTTTCTTT. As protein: CASTAEGVTEAFF.